The clone carrying this TCR beta chain was found many times. V was shortened by 0 bases and J by 0 bases, with 18 bases between the two germline ends. Germline V gives CDR1 SGHTA, CDR2 FQGNSA. CDR3 length equals 19 residues. The data originate from a study of T-cell reconstitution after alpha-beta-depleted transplantation in children. Unique molecular identifiers were incorporated during preparation of the TCRbeta library. Each CDR3 protein is one row after TCRdb ran MiXCR on the PCR reads. This table holds some 240,000 distinct CDR3 sequences, about 11% found once. V and J are TRBV7-2 and TRBJ1-3; D might be TRBD1 (6 bases). The sample in question was PBMCs from the stem cell graft donor, obtained from the stem cell graft. This receptor was obtained from a human donor who donated a stem cell graft to a child with acute lymphoblastic leukemia. The DNA of the CDR3 is TGTGCCAGCAGCTTAGCGAGGCGCGGGGGCAGAAGCTCTGGAAACACCATATATTTT. Translated: CASSLARRGGRSSGNTIYF.